The entry below gives a single TCR beta chain sequence along with its context. Its antigen is not known. A unique molecular identifier was carried by every single TCR cDNA molecule. From the 5' RACE reads, TCRdb called clonotypes with MiXCR, one entry per CDR3 protein. The table includes about 24,000 distinct CDR3 sequences, approximately 9% detected once. The data were taken from a study of spatial heterogeneity in lung cancer. General study results and limits: For expanded intratumoral alpha and beta TCRs, counts tracked tumor mutation counts. Nonsynonymous mutation counts, ubiquitous and regional, were tracked by the respective counts of ubiquitous and regional expanded TCRs.

The time point here: sample taken at primary tumor resection. Whole RNA from tumor, nontumor lung or frozen PBMC was sequenced unsorted. The specimen comprised lung tumor tissue, sampled at surgery. This clonotype originated in a male donor with early-stage non-small cell lung cancer.

The CDR3 coding sequence is TGTGCCAGCAGCCCACAGGGGATTAGCACAGATACGCAGTATTTT. This gives the protein CASSPQGISTDTQYF. The V and J genes are TRBV7-3 and TRBJ2-3; 7 positions agree with TRBD1. The germline V gene has CDR1 SGHTA and CDR2 FQGTGA. The CDR3 has 15 residues. The ends lost 5 bases at V and 0 bases at J; junction bases unmatched: 5.